This T cell receptor (beta chain) originates from a study of T cell changes during pregnancy in multiple sclerosis. Profiling relied on immunoSEQ multiplex PCR, and the TCRdb table lists in-frame clones only, not all of them. The sample gives 40,000 to 45,000 clones, around 90% of which show up once; around 0.52% is in the top ten. This TCR was recovered from a female donor with multiple sclerosis, enrolled in a pregnancy study. The sample here was CD4+ T cells from peripheral blood mononuclear cells, taken in the third trimester of pregnancy.

The CDR3 bases are TGTGCCAGCAGATCTAGCGGGAGTCCCCACGAGCAGTACTTC. Protein: CASRSSGSPHEQYF. This chain uses TRBV6-5 with TRBJ2-7; 10 bases align to TRBD2. Germline-derived CDR1 and CDR2 are MNHEY and SVGAGI. Unmatched junction bases numbered 7, after V lost 6 bases and J lost 5 bases. The CDR3 spans 14 residues.